The clone carrying this TCR beta chain was seen many times. The CDR3 is 16 amino acids. V lost 4 bases and J lost 5; bases outside the gene matches: 9. Germline V gene sequence: CDR1 MNHNS, CDR2 SASEGT. This record belongs to a study of early T cells in non-severe SARS-CoV-2 infection. Whole-study context: The authors sequenced bulk RNA from unsorted whole blood, leaving chains unpaired.

Using its own MiXCR run on the 5' RACE reads, TCRdb lists one record per CDR3 protein. This repertoire shows around 76,000 distinct CDR3 sequences, approximately 11% found once; its top ten account for around 5%. V and J are TRBV6-1 and TRBJ2-1; TRBD2 matches 9 bases. Sequencing was carried out using whole blood. The TCR comes from an adult who was a healthcare worker with PCR-confirmed SARS-CoV-2 infection or an uninfected control (not recorded which). Written as DNA, the CDR3 is TGTGCCAGCAGTGGAGGTATGGGCGGGGGGGACAATGAGCAGTTCTTC. Protein product: CASSGGMGGGDNEQFF.